The 26 T cell receptor beta chains in this list originate from one sample, sequenced in a study of shared T cell receptors in the human thymus. Profiling relied on immunoSEQ multiplex PCR, and the TCRdb table lists in-frame clones only, not all of them. In the table there are over 450,000 clones, around three quarters of which are singletons. A further study also used this sample, focusing on human thymus T cells.

Sequenced sample: thymocytes. Receptors originate from a boy in the first two years of life with a congenital heart defect.

The genes are TRBV6-5 and TRBJ1-1; D gene uncertain. Looked up from germline, CDR1 is MNHEY and CDR2 is SVGAGI. V lost 8 bases to trimming and J lost 12 bases, with 16 bases between them. The CDR3 totals 11 residues. The CDR3 bases are TGTGCCAGCCGCGCGGGAAGTGACTCTTTCTTT. It yields the protein CASRAGSDSFF.

This clone came up a few times. J is TRBJ2-3 and V is TRBV27; D is possibly TRBD2 (5 bases). The CDR3 runs to 16 residues. From germline, CDR1 is MNHEY and CDR2 SMNVEV (reference sequence). Between the trimmed V and J ends, which lost 2 bases and 2 bases, there was a span of 14 bases. The CDR3 region is CASSLRRVLNTDTQYF. The CDR3 DNA reads as TGTGCCAGCAGTTTAAGGCGGGTTCTTAACACAGATACGCAGTATTTT.

The chain uses TRBV6-5 and TRBJ2-5, with 7 bases aligning to TRBD1. The CDR3 extends over 12 amino acids. V lost 6 bases, J lost 4 bases, and 2 bases stayed unmatched. Per germline, CDR1 MNHEY and CDR2 SVGAGI. CDR3 sequence: CASRGDRETQYF. The CDR3 coding sequence is TGTGCCAGCAGGGGGGACAGAGAGACCCAGTACTTC.

This clone was recorded a few times. The V call is TRBV6-6, the J call TRBJ1-3; a weak D match, TRBD1 (5 bases). Trimming stripped 5 bases from V and 2 bases from J, with 16 bases between. There are 16 residues in the CDR3. The germline V gene encodes CDR1 MNHNY and CDR2 SVGAGI (reference sequence). CDR3 amino acids: CASSQNRPGAGNTIYF. Here the CDR3 DNA reads TGTGCCAGCAGTCAGAATCGCCCGGGGGCTGGAAACACCATATATTTT.

This chain uses TRBV27 with TRBJ1-5, with TRBD1 as a possible D gene (6 bases). The CDR3 is 14 amino acids. Looked up from germline, CDR1 is MNHEY and CDR2 is SMNVEV (reference sequence). Trimming took 8 bases from V and 4 from J, leaving 15 bases between them. The CDR3 coding sequence is TGTGCCAGCCGTCGGGCAGGGGTTAATCAGCCCCAGCATTTT. The encoded protein is CASRRAGVNQPQHF.

The CDR3 DNA follows: TGTGCCAGTAGTATGACGGGTTATAGCAATCAGCCCCAGCATTTT. This sequence encodes CASSMTGYSNQPQHF. This rearrangement joins TRBV19 to TRBJ1-5; D call uncertain. The CDR3 spans 15 residues. The germline CDR1 and CDR2 sequences are LNHDA and SQIVND (reference sequence). The V end lost 3 bases, the J end lost 0 bases, and 9 bases lay between the germline ends.

The rearrangement links TRBV9 to TRBJ2-3, with TRBD2 matching 9 bases. In germline, CDR1 is SGDLS, CDR2 YYNGEE. CDR3 size: 14 residues. J was trimmed by 10 bases and V by 0 bases; bases with no gene match: 6. The CDR3 sequence: CASSVADSGGPQYF. CDR3 DNA: TGTGCCAGCAGCGTAGCAGATAGCGGGGGCCCGCAGTATTTT.

The chain carries TRBV7-2 and TRBJ2-1; 9 bases match TRBD2. Germline V gene lookup returns CDR1 SGHTA and CDR2 FQGNSA. CDR3 length equals 14 residues. The V segment lost 11 bases and the J segment 12 bases; nucleotides outside the gene matches: 17. In DNA form, the CDR3 reads TGTGCCTATACATTTGAACTAGCGGGCGTTCGGCAGTTCTTC. Protein: CAYTFELAGVRQFF.

The chain joins TRBV30 to TRBJ1-2; maybe TRBD1 (5 bases). CDR1 is GTSNPN and CDR2 is SVGIG in the germline V gene (reference sequence). V dropped 1 base and J dropped 6 bases, with 12 bases sitting between them. CDR3 size: 13 residues. The CDR3 nucleotides read TGTGCCTGGAGTGGCGGCAGGGCCGATGGCTACACCTTC. This translates into CAWSGGRADGYTF.

The chain couples TRBV5-1 to TRBJ2-2; 11 nucleotides align to TRBD1. Looked up from germline, CDR1 is SGHRS and CDR2 is YFSETQ. The CDR3 covers 15 residues. V trimming: 3 bases; J trimming: 4 bases; junction bases outside the gene matches: 2. This chain's CDR3 is CASSSGTGGTGELFF. The CDR3 coding sequence is TGCGCCAGCAGCTCCGGGACAGGGGGCACCGGGGAGCTGTTTTTT.

V usage is TRBV4-3 and J usage is TRBJ2-3; D is perhaps TRBD2 (6 bases). V lost 4 bases and J 8 bases, leaving 19 bases between the germline ends. CDR3 size: 15 residues. Germline V lookup: CDR1 LGHNA, CDR2 YSLEER. CDR3 in DNA: TGCGCCAGCAGCCCTCGGGACGGAGGGGAACTTACGCAGTATTTT. This translates into CASSPRDGGELTQYF.

The chain links TRBV18 to TRBJ2-1; D may be TRBD2 (5 bases). V lost 3 bases, J lost 9 bases, and 15 bases lay in between. CDR1 and CDR2 (germline): KGHSH, LQKENI. The CDR3 has 14 amino acids. CDR3 DNA sequence: TGTGCCAGCTCACCTAAAGTGGAGGATCTTGAGCAGTTCTTC. This encodes CASSPKVEDLEQFF.

In this sample, this clone turned up a few times. V and J are TRBV19 and TRBJ2-1, with 9 nucleotides matching TRBD2. CDR1 is LNHDA and CDR2 is SQIVND in the germline V gene (reference sequence). V shed 1 base, J shed 0 bases, and the junction held 7 bases outside the gene matches. The CDR3 is 18 residues long. CDR3: CASSIGGTSPLSYNEQFF. The CDR3 DNA sequence: TGTGCCAGTAGTATAGGAGGGACTAGCCCTCTCTCCTACAATGAGCAGTTCTTC.

The chain is built from TRBV29-1 and TRBJ2-3; D gene uncertain. Germline V CDR1 and CDR2: SQVTM, ANQGSEA. V dropped 4 bases and J dropped 0 bases, with 8 bases sitting between them. The CDR3 extends over 13 amino acids. The CDR3 is CSVGAESTDTQYF. CDR3 DNA: TGCAGCGTTGGGGCCGAGAGCACAGATACGCAGTATTTT.

The rearrangement links TRBV5-1 to TRBJ2-7; D might be TRBD1 (6 bases). Trimming shortened V by 0 bases and J by 3 bases, and 10 bases separated the two germline ends. In germline, CDR1 is SGHRS, CDR2 YFSETQ. The CDR3 consists of 14 residues. DNA of the CDR3: TGCGCCAGCAGCTTGGGGGCAGGGGTCTACGAGCAGTACTTC. It encodes CASSLGAGVYEQYF.

The V call is TRBV4-3, the J call TRBJ1-4, with 10 positions matching TRBD1. The CDR3 is 20 amino acids. In germline, CDR1 is LGHNA, CDR2 YSLEER. V was pared by 1 base and J by 5 bases, with 16 bases of the junction left unmatched. Here the CDR3 reads CASSQATPGQGPSHNEKLFF. The CDR3 DNA reads as TGCGCCAGCAGCCAAGCGACCCCGGGACAGGGGCCCAGTCACAATGAAAAACTGTTTTTT.

This clone was detected only a few times. The V and J genes are TRBV5-1 and TRBJ2-6; D might be TRBD1 (6 bases). The CDR3 loop spans 16 amino acids. V lost 4 bases and J 0 bases, leaving 11 bases between the germline ends. Germline assignment: CDR1 SGHRS and CDR2 YFSETQ. The CDR3 protein is CASSLWTASGANVLTF. The CDR3 DNA follows: TGCGCCAGCAGCCTATGGACAGCCTCTGGGGCCAACGTCCTGACTTTC.

The chain joins TRBV2 to TRBJ1-5; tentatively, D is TRBD1 (5 bases). With 9 bases removed from V and 1 base from J, the gap between germline ends came to 13 bases. The germline V gene has CDR1 SNHLY and CDR2 FYNNEI. The CDR3 covers 14 residues. The CDR3, as DNA: TGTGCCAGTAGCGGGGGAAGGAGCAATCAGCCCCAGCATTTT. Protein product: CASSGGRSNQPQHF. The full variable domain, in which reference TRBV2 and TRBJ1-5 provide the parts outside the CDR3, is EPEVTQTPSHQVTQMGQEVILRCVPISNHLYFYWYRQILGQKVEFLVSFYNNEISEKSEIFDDQFSVERPDGSNFTLKIRSTKLEDSAMYFCASSGGRSNQPQHFGDGTRLSIL.

V gene TRBV9 combines with J gene TRBJ2-3, with 9 bases identical to TRBD2. The CDR3 contains 17 residues. The V gene's germline CDR1 is SGDLS and CDR2 YYNGEE. J lost 5 bases, V lost 0 bases, and 10 bases had no gene match. In nucleotides, the CDR3 is TGTGCCAGCAGCGTAGCTGTTAGCGGGAGTGGTCGAGATACGCAGTATTTT. Its protein product is CASSVAVSGSGRDTQYF.

A few counts support this clone. This chain links TRBV21-1 with TRBJ2-7; the D call in the table, TRBD2, was not verified against the DNA. TRBV21-1 is assigned pseudogene status. This CDR3 is 18 amino acids long. The CDR3 nucleotides read TGTGCCAGCAGCTCCCCCGGGACGGGAGAGGAGAGGGGCTACGAGCAGTACTTC. Translating gives CASSSPGTGEERGYEQYF.

The chain carries TRBV5-1 and TRBJ2-1; D is uncertain. Germline assignment: CDR1 SGHRS and CDR2 YFSETQ. This CDR3 has 13 amino acids. V was shortened by 0 bases and J by 5 bases, with 6 bases between the two germline ends. This CDR3 is CASSLGPDNEQFF. CDR3 nucleotide sequence: TGCGCCAGCAGCTTGGGGCCTGACAATGAGCAGTTCTTC.

V gene TRBV27 combines with J gene TRBJ1-4; 7 bases fit TRBD1. V dropped 5 bases and J dropped 0; count of bases not matched to a gene: 12. Germline V gene data show CDR1 as MNHEY and CDR2 as SMNVEV (reference sequence). The CDR3 is 18 residues long. The CDR3 nucleotides are TGTGCCAGCAGTCCCCTACAGGGGAGTGATACAACTAATGAAAAACTGTTTTTT. Its protein is CASSPLQGSDTTNEKLFF.

The chain uses TRBV20-1 and TRBJ1-2, with 7 bases that match TRBD1. The length of the CDR3 is 11 residues. With 5 bases clipped from V and 3 bases from J, the junction kept 0 bases outside the gene matches. Germline CDR1 and CDR2: DFQATT and SNEGSKA (reference sequence). The chain's CDR3 is CSAGQDYGYTF. For the CDR3, the DNA is TGCAGTGCTGGACAGGACTATGGCTACACCTTC.

The chain employs TRBV27 and TRBJ2-2; D is ambiguous. The CDR3 has 13 amino acids. Germline V gene lookup returns CDR1 MNHEY and CDR2 SMNVEV (reference sequence). Trimming pared 6 bases from V and 2 bases from J, leaving 7 bases between. The CDR3 region is CASSQHNTGELFF. In nucleotides, the CDR3 is TGTGCCAGCAGCCAACATAACACCGGGGAGCTGTTTTTT.

The genes are TRBV5-4 and TRBJ1-6, with TRBD1 matching 7 bases. Germline V gene data show CDR1 as SGHNT and CDR2 as YYREEE (reference sequence). Trimming cost V 2 bases and J 7 bases; bases outside gene matches: 9. The CDR3 runs to 16 residues. In DNA, the CDR3 is TGTGCCAGCAGCTTTGCGGGGGGACAGATAAATTCACCCCTCCACTTT. Its translation: CASSFAGGQINSPLHF.

The chain employs TRBV11-3 and TRBJ2-2; weak D call: TRBD1 (6 bases). Between the trimmed V and J ends, which lost 4 bases and 5 bases, there was a span of 23 bases. Germline assignment: CDR1 SGHNT and CDR2 YENEEA. This CDR3 spans 18 amino acids. The CDR3 sequence is CASSSITGKWALTGELFF. The CDR3 coding sequence is TGTGCCAGCAGCTCCATAACAGGGAAGTGGGCGTTGACCGGGGAGCTGTTTTTT.